These 25 T cell receptor beta chains originate from one sample sequenced in a study of shared clonotypes between healthy human individuals. Generated by immunoSEQ multiplex PCR, the TCRdb table keeps only in-frame clones and is missing some. Among 760,000 or so clones listed, 95% to 97% were seen once. The naive CD8 subset, CD45RO-negative cells positively selected for CCR7, excluded terminally differentiated effector memory CD45RA+ cells. The sequencing input was naive CD8+ T cells sorted from blood. These receptors were taken from a man aged 25 to 40 in good health.

The chain couples TRBV6-1 to TRBJ2-1; TRBD2 matches at 10 bases. Germline CDR1 MNHNS, CDR2 SASEGT. This CDR3 spans 15 amino acids. The ends lost 7 bases at V and 2 bases at J; junction bases unmatched: 5. The CDR3 protein is CASKPGLATYNEQFF. In DNA form, the CDR3 reads TGTGCCAGCAAGCCGGGACTAGCGACCTACAATGAGCAGTTCTTC.

This chain uses TRBV9 with TRBJ1-4; 8 bases align to TRBD1. J was trimmed by 8 bases and V by 3 bases; bases with no gene match: 6. Germline CDR1 is SGDLS and CDR2 is YYNGEE. This CDR3 has 14 residues. In nucleotides, the CDR3 is TGTGCCAGCAGCGCTCGGACAGGGCAAGAAAAACTGTTTTTT. This translates into CASSARTGQEKLFF.

J is TRBJ2-2 and V is TRBV27, with 7 bases lining up with TRBD1. Germline trimming cut 0 bases from V and 4 bases from J; bases unmatched to any gene: 2. The CDR3 extends over 15 amino acids. Germline CDR1 reads MNHEY; CDR2 reads SMNVEV (reference sequence). The CDR3 nucleotides read TGTGCCAGCAGTTTATCAGGGGGCGGCACCGGGGAGCTGTTTTTT. Its protein is CASSLSGGGTGELFF.

This clone has just one count. The CDR3 DNA reads TGTGCCAGCAGCCTTCCCGGGACTAGCGGGAGAGATACGCAGTATTTT. Protein sequence: CASSLPGTSGRDTQYF. The V call is TRBV6-6, the J call TRBJ2-3; 14 positions match TRBD2. The germline V gene has CDR1 MNHNY and CDR2 SVGAGI (reference sequence). V was pared by 6 bases and J by 5 bases, with 7 bases of the junction left unmatched. This CDR3 contains 16 residues.

V usage is TRBV7-6 and J usage is TRBJ2-7; D perhaps matches TRBD1 (5 bases). Trimming left V 0 bases short and J 2 bases short, with 8 bases between. The CDR3 contains 14 residues. Germline CDR1 reads SGHVS; CDR2 reads FNYEAQ. The CDR3 protein is CASSLAGAPYEQYF. The DNA for the CDR3 is TGTGCCAGCAGCTTAGCAGGGGCTCCCTACGAGCAGTACTTC.

The chain carries TRBV5-6 and TRBJ2-7, with a tentative D call TRBD1 (5 bases). Germline loops: CDR1 SGHDT, CDR2 YYEEEE. V shed 4 bases and J shed 2 bases, with 7 bases lying between them. CDR3 length: 12 amino acids. The chain's CDR3 is CASSDRAYEQYF. The DNA for the CDR3 is TGTGCCAGCAGCGACAGAGCCTACGAGCAGTACTTC.

The chain combines TRBV7-9 with TRBJ2-3; D possibly corresponds to TRBD2 (6 bases). In germline, CDR1 is SEHNR, CDR2 FQNEAQ (reference sequence). The ends were cut back, 6 bases at V and 0 bases at J, with 19 bases in the middle. The CDR3 runs to 17 residues. CDR3 residues: CASRGLIADYSTDTQYF. The CDR3 nucleotides are TGTGCCAGCAGGGGACTGATAGCGGATTATAGCACAGATACGCAGTATTTT.

V and J are TRBV9 and TRBJ1-5; the D gene is possibly TRBD1 (5 bases). The CDR3 runs 15 residues. From germline, CDR1 is SGDLS and CDR2 YYNGEE. V gave up 3 bases and J gave up 0 bases, with 10 bases separating them. DNA for the CDR3: TGTGCCAGCAGCGGGCGGGGGGATAGCAATCAGCCCCAGCATTTT. Its protein product is CASSGRGDSNQPQHF.

The J gene is TRBJ2-1, the V gene TRBV27, with D perhaps TRBD1 or TRBD2 (6 bases each). The germline V and J ends were trimmed by 8 bases and 4 bases, with 21 bases remaining between them. The germline CDR1 and CDR2 sequences are MNHEY and SMNVEV (reference sequence). CDR3 length: 16 residues. The CDR3 sequence is CASDSRWGAIYNEQFF. CDR3 bases: TGTGCCAGCGACTCACGCTGGGGGGCAATATACAATGAGCAGTTCTTC.

Concerning this clone itself: Other DNA sequences within the sample encode an identical CDR3. This CDR3 is CASSTGQGYEQYF. The CDR3 region has the DNA TGTGCCAGTAGTACAGGACAGGGCTACGAGCAGTACTTC. The chain links TRBV19 to TRBJ2-7; TRBD1 matches at 8 bases. The V gene's germline CDR1 is LNHDA and CDR2 SQIVND (reference sequence). V gave up 4 bases and J gave up 3 bases; unmatched junction bases: 2. The CDR3 runs to 13 residues.

V usage is TRBV6-5 and J usage is TRBJ1-1; D gene unclear. Germline V gene lookup returns CDR1 MNHEY and CDR2 SVGAGI. Trimming shortened V by 0 bases and J by 8 bases, and 10 bases separated the two germline ends. CDR3 length equals 13 residues. This chain's CDR3 is CASSYSNGWEAFF. The CDR3 DNA is TGTGCCAGCAGTTACTCTAATGGATGGGAAGCTTTCTTT.

The chain is built from TRBV5-1 and TRBJ2-7; 10 nucleotides line up with TRBD1. V was clipped by 5 bases and J by 5 bases; unmatched bases: 4. Per the germline V gene, CDR1 is SGHRS and CDR2 is YFSETQ. CDR3 length equals 13 residues. The chain's CDR3 is CASRDRGRDEQYF. The CDR3 DNA follows: TGCGCCAGCAGAGACAGGGGGCGGGACGAGCAGTACTTC.

The rearrangement joins TRBV6-5 to TRBJ2-2, with D perhaps matching TRBD1 or TRBD2 (5 bases each). V shed 5 bases and J shed 5 bases, with 15 bases lying between them. Germline V gene lookup returns CDR1 MNHEY and CDR2 SVGAGI. The length of the CDR3 is 15 residues. This CDR3 is CASSKGRHMTGELFF. The CDR3 region has the DNA TGTGCCAGCAGTAAGGGACGGCATATGACCGGGGAGCTGTTTTTT.

This chain links TRBV9 with TRBJ2-1; no firm D call. Germline V gene data show CDR1 as SGDLS and CDR2 as YYNGEE. The CDR3 covers 12 residues. V gave up 1 base and J gave up 8 bases, with 7 bases separating them. The chain's CDR3 is CASSVYPHEQFF. The CDR3 DNA is TGTGCCAGCAGCGTATACCCGCATGAGCAGTTCTTC.

This rearrangement joins TRBV29-1 to TRBJ2-7, with 9 bases lining up with TRBD1. Germline lookup yields CDR1 SQVTM and CDR2 ANQGSEA. CDR3 length equals 14 residues. V trimming: 5 bases; J trimming: 3 bases; junction bases outside the gene matches: 8. As DNA, the CDR3 is TGCAGCGTTACCAAGGACAGGGGTCTCTACGAGCAGTACTTC. Protein sequence: CSVTKDRGLYEQYF.

The V and J genes are TRBV4-3 and TRBJ1-2; 7 bases match TRBD1. The junction had 9 bases not matched to a gene; V was cut back by 1 base and J by 7 bases. The CDR3 sequence is 15 residues long. Germline values: CDR1 LGHNA, CDR2 YSLEER. The chain's CDR3 is CASSQVLTGRGGYTF. The CDR3 DNA reads TGCGCCAGCAGCCAAGTTTTGACAGGGCGGGGTGGCTACACCTTC.

This clone appeared once. The chain has TRBV4-1 and TRBJ1-1, with 12 nucleotides matching TRBD1. J lost 1 base, V lost 3 bases, and 6 bases had no gene match. The CDR3 contains 17 residues. Germline V CDR1 and CDR2: MGHRA, YSYEKL. As DNA, the CDR3 is TGCGCCAGCAGCCAGCCGGGACAGGGGGCCCGGAACACTGAAGCTTTCTTT. This translates into CASSQPGQGARNTEAFF.

The V call is TRBV19, the J call TRBJ1-2; possible D gene TRBD1, 5 bases. CDR3 length equals 14 residues. The V gene lost 3 bases and the J gene lost 5 bases, with 13 bases spanning the gap. CDR1 and CDR2 from the germline V gene are LNHDA and SQIVND (reference sequence). CDR3 residues: CASSILTEKYGYTF. CDR3 coding DNA: TGTGCCAGTAGTATCCTGACAGAGAAATATGGCTACACCTTC.

The rearrangement joins TRBV7-8 to TRBJ2-5, with 12 bases matching TRBD1. Germline V gives CDR1 SGHVS, CDR2 FQNEAQ. The CDR3 has 19 amino acids. The V segment lost 5 bases and the J segment 1 base; nucleotides outside the gene matches: 14. Written as DNA, the CDR3 is TGTGCCAGCAGCCCGAACCCCGGGACAGGGGGCGAGGGCCAAGAGACCCAGTACTTC. Translating it yields CASSPNPGTGGEGQETQYF.

The chain links TRBV27 to TRBJ2-2; possibly TRBD1 for D (5 bases). Germline V lookup: CDR1 MNHEY, CDR2 SMNVEV (reference sequence). The germline V and J ends were trimmed by 2 bases and 11 bases, with 15 bases remaining between them. The CDR3 extends over 14 amino acids. CDR3 in amino acids: CASSLMPRQSELFF. DNA of the CDR3: TGTGCCAGCAGTTTAATGCCCAGACAGAGTGAGCTGTTTTTT.

This clone was observed once. The genes are TRBV4-1 and TRBJ2-7, with 12 bases that match TRBD2. CDR1 and CDR2 from the germline V gene are MGHRA and YSYEKL. This CDR3 spans 15 amino acids. V shed 1 base, J shed 7 bases, and the junction held 5 bases outside the gene matches. The CDR3 spells CASSQVGLAGGEQYF. The CDR3 nucleotides are TGCGCCAGCAGCCAAGTTGGGCTAGCGGGAGGGGAGCAGTACTTC.

J is TRBJ2-1 and V is TRBV18, with D possibly TRBD1 on 6 matching bases. Trimming shortened V by 5 bases and J by 2 bases, and 13 bases separated the two germline ends. In germline, CDR1 is KGHSH, CDR2 LQKENI. The CDR3 has 15 residues. The CDR3 nucleotides are TGTGCCAGCTCATCTAACAGGGACACCTACAATGAGCAGTTCTTC. Protein: CASSSNRDTYNEQFF.

The J gene is TRBJ2-1, the V gene TRBV27; D is ambiguous. Germline CDR1 is MNHEY and CDR2 is SMNVEV (reference sequence). Trimming took 4 bases from V and 4 from J, leaving 8 bases between them. The CDR3 is made up of 13 amino acids. In DNA form, the CDR3 reads TGTGCCAGCAGTTCTAGGTTTTACAATGAGCAGTTCTTC. Translated, it gives CASSSRFYNEQFF.

This chain joins TRBV7-2 and TRBJ1-1; D is undetermined. Trimming stripped 6 bases from V and 7 bases from J, with 12 bases between. The CDR3 loop spans 12 amino acids. Germline V gene lookup returns CDR1 SGHTA and CDR2 FQGNSA. The CDR3 sequence: CASSPDGIEAFF. Written as DNA, the CDR3 is TGTGCCAGCAGTCCGGACGGGATTGAAGCTTTCTTT. Variable domain in full (rest from reference TRBV7-2 and TRBJ1-1): GAGVSQSPSNKVTEKGKDVELRCDPISGHTALYWYRQSLGQGLEFLIYFQGNSAPDKSGLPSDRFSAERTGGSVSTLTIQRTQQEDSAVYLCASSPDGIEAFFGQGTRLTVV.

The chain combines TRBV11-2 with TRBJ2-2; 7 bases are a match to TRBD2. Losses at the gene ends were 2 bases for V and 5 bases for J; bases not matched to a gene: 17. The V gene's germline CDR1 is SGHAT and CDR2 FQNNGV. The CDR3 contains 19 residues. CDR3 nucleotides: TGTGCCAGCAGCTTACGAACCTTGTTTGGGCGGGAGATGACCGGGGAGCTGTTTTTT. Translation gives CASSLRTLFGREMTGELFF.